These T cell receptor beta chains were read from a single sample in a study of T cell responses to AZD1222 COVID-19 vaccine. Produced via immunoSEQ multiplex PCR; TCRdb's table is partial and in-frame only. The sample has more than 150,000 clones, roughly 93% seen once; the top ten hold over 0.85%. The source was peripheral blood, collected on day 0 of AZD1222 vaccination. All receptors derive from an adult in good health. Each CDR3 is given with its conserved first and last residue. The order of the fields is J gene, V gene, clone size, D gene, CDR3 DNA, CDR3 protein. The D gene is left open where the match is weak. A row's size may be missing; if present it is once, few, many or a size class.

J: TRBJ2-7; V: TRBV28; size: -; D: -; DNA: TGTGCCAGCAGTTTACGGTACGAGCAGTACTTC; CDR3: CASSLRYEQYF
J: TRBJ2-1; V: TRBV29-1; size: -; D: -; DNA: TGCAGCGCCGGGCCCCAGAGGGGCCAAGGGGATGAGCAGTTCTTC; CDR3: CSAGPQRGQGDEQFF
J: TRBJ1-5; V: TRBV9; size: -; D: -; DNA: TGTGCCAGCAGCCCCAATAGCAATCAGCCCCAGCATTTT; CDR3: CASSPNSNQPQHF
J: TRBJ2-1; V: TRBV6-5; size: -; D: -; DNA: TGTGCCACGGCTGTTTCATCTCGTTACAATGAGCAGTTCTTC; CDR3: CATAVSSRYNEQFF
J: TRBJ2-3; V: TRBV19; size: -; D: TRBD2; DNA: TGTGCCAGTAGTGCGGGGGATGGCACAGATACGCAGTATTTT; CDR3: CASSAGDGTDTQYF
J: TRBJ2-5; V: TRBV18; size: -; D: TRBD2; DNA: TGTGCCAGCTCACCTAGACTAGCGGGGGGCCCTGGCCAAGAGACCCAGTACTTC; CDR3: CASSPRLAGGPGQETQYF
J: TRBJ2-2; V: TRBV10-3; size: -; D: -; DNA: TGTGCCATCAGTGCGGACCGCGGGGAGCTGTTTTTT; CDR3: CAISADRGELFF
J: TRBJ2-6; V: TRBV5-4; size: -; D: -; DNA: TGTGCCAGCAGCCCCTACGCCGTAGAGGGGGCCAACGTCCTGACTTTC; CDR3: CASSPYAVEGANVLTF
J: TRBJ2-5; V: TRBV5-1; size: -; D: TRBD2; DNA: TGCGCCAGCAGCCCGGGACTAGCGGAGACCCAGTACTTC; CDR3: CASSPGLAETQYF
J: TRBJ2-2; V: TRBV13; size: -; D: -; DNA: TGTGCCAGCAGCCCGGCTTGGGGGTCCGGGGAGCTGTTTTTT; CDR3: CASSPAWGSGELFF
J: TRBJ1-3; V: TRBV19; size: -; D: TRBD1; DNA: TGTGCCAGTAGTGGGGGGACAGTCAGCTCTGGAAACACCATATATTTT; CDR3: CASSGGTVSSGNTIYF
J: TRBJ2-1; V: TRBV27; size: -; D: TRBD2; DNA: TGTGCCAGCAGTTTAAAGCGGGGGGAGTACAATGAGCAGTTCTTC; CDR3: CASSLKRGEYNEQFF
J: TRBJ2-1; V: TRBV6-5; size: -; D: -; DNA: TGTGCCAGCAGATCAGGAACCGGGACCCGCAATGAGCAGTTCTTC; CDR3: CASRSGTGTRNEQFF
J: TRBJ1-4; V: TRBV7-9; size: -; D: -; DNA: TGTGCCAGCAGCTCCGGACGGGGTGCGAATGAAAAACTGTTTTTT; CDR3: CASSSGRGANEKLFF
J: TRBJ2-7; V: TRBV13; size: few; D: -; DNA: TGTGCCAGCAGCTTAGTTGGCCGAACCTACGAGCAGTACTTC; CDR3: CASSLVGRTYEQYF
J: TRBJ2-2; V: TRBV18; size: -; D: TRBD1; DNA: TGTGCCAGCTCAACTAGACAGGGTGACCCCGGGGAGCTGTTTTTT; CDR3: CASSTRQGDPGELFF
J: TRBJ1-4; V: TRBV9; size: few; D: TRBD1; DNA: TGTGCCAGCAGCGTAGGAGGGGGCTCGGGTGAAAAACTGTTTTTT; CDR3: CASSVGGGSGEKLFF
J: TRBJ1-6; V: TRBV7-9; size: few; D: -; DNA: TGTGCCAGCAGCTTGGGTACACTATTAGATAATTCACCCCTCCACTTT; CDR3: CASSLGTLLDNSPLHF
J: TRBJ2-5; V: TRBV27; size: -; D: -; DNA: TGTGCCAGCAGTTTTGGGACCGGTGGGTCCCAGTACTTC; CDR3: CASSFGTGGSQYF
J: TRBJ2-3; V: TRBV6-2/TRBV6-3; size: -; D: TRBD2; DNA: TGTGCCAGCAGTTACCCTCATGGTAGCGGGGGGGTTACAGATACGCAGTATTTT; CDR3: CASSYPHGSGGVTDTQYF
J: TRBJ1-1; V: TRBV28; size: -; D: -; DNA: TGTGCCAGCAGTTTAACGGGGAACACTGAAGCTTTCTTT; CDR3: CASSLTGNTEAFF
J: TRBJ2-1; V: TRBV5-4; size: -; D: -; DNA: TGTGCCAGCAGCGGGCGAGGGGGCTACAATGAGCAGTTCTTC; CDR3: CASSGRGGYNEQFF
J: TRBJ1-1; V: TRBV19; size: -; D: -; DNA: TGTGCCAGTAGCTTGGGGACGGTGGGGGGTAACACTGAAGCTTTCTTT; CDR3: CASSLGTVGGNTEAFF
J: TRBJ1-5; V: TRBV29-1; size: -; D: TRBD1; DNA: TGCAGCGTCGCTGACAGGGAGGTTCAGCCCCAGCATTTT; CDR3: CSVADREVQPQHF
J: TRBJ1-1; V: TRBV3-1/TRBV3-2; size: -; D: -; DNA: TGTGCCAGCAGCAGTACAGGGAACACTGAAGCTTTCTTT; CDR3: CASSSTGNTEAFF
J: TRBJ2-1; V: TRBV11-2; size: -; D: TRBD2; DNA: TGTGCCAGCAGAAAAGGACCGACTAGAGCGGGAGCATCCTACAATGAGCAGTTCTTC; CDR3: CASRKGPTRAGASYNEQFF
J: TRBJ1-4; V: TRBV7-2; size: -; D: -; DNA: TGTGCCAGCAGCTTAGCGTTGGCAGGCATTGAAAAACTGTTTTTT; CDR3: CASSLALAGIEKLFF
J: TRBJ1-1; V: TRBV7-9; size: -; D: -; DNA: TGTGCCAGCAGCTTACTTCAGGGCTCCACTGAAGCTTTCTTT; CDR3: CASSLLQGSTEAFF
J: TRBJ1-2; V: TRBV19; size: -; D: TRBD1; DNA: TGTGCCAGTAACACCGGGACAGGGGGTTATGGCTACACCTTC; CDR3: CASNTGTGGYGYTF